This T cell receptor (beta chain) was recorded in a study of shared clonotypes between healthy human individuals. Background on the study: Per donor, CD8 memory used one plate, CD8 naive used two, CD4 memory used three and CD4 naive used three.

In germline, CDR1 is MNHNS, CDR2 SASEGT. The CDR3 spans 16 residues. Unmatched junction bases numbered 7, after V lost 2 bases and J lost 4 bases. As regards this clone: The antigen is not known.

Study-level points and caveats: As a rule, naive subsets had a larger estimated richness than memory subsets.

Every immunoSEQ plate was one replicate of a subset's evenly spread DNA. In the original processing: Junction-only sequences without quality scores came from ImmunoSEQ, so filtering differed. Repertoires were generated with immunoSEQ multiplex PCR, while TCRdb's copy carries only in-frame clones and drops some. The DNA was the basis for D and trimming; V, J and clone size are from that table. This sample has about 1.1 million clones, with 70% to 80% found just once. The sequenced material came from memory CD4+ T cells from PBMCs. The subset here: CD45RA-negative fraction. The rearrangement uses TRBV6-1 and TRBJ1-3; TRBD1 agrees at 8 bases. This TCR came from a man younger than 35 in good health. Some clones in this sample may be carry-over from other donors' samples. In DNA form, the CDR3 reads TGTGCCAGCAGTGAATATGGGACAGGTGGCGGAAACACCATATATTTT. Protein: CASSEYGTGGGNTIYF.